The 28 T cell receptor beta chains in this list originate from one sample, sequenced in a study of blood T cell repertoires in COVID-19 (dated by TCRdb to about 2020). Preparation of the library involved the immunoSEQ multiplex PCR assay. TCRdb mirrors the immuneACCESS table, restricted to in-frame sequences. Some clones are absent from its copies; in checked studies, under half trace to an unresolved V gene, and the reason for the others is unknown. Within this sample are 150,000 to 200,000 clones, with 89% of them counted one time only. About 1.9% of the sample goes to the ten largest clones. Sample: peripheral blood. Receptors originate from a man younger than 35 who had recovered from COVID-19.

In its sample, this clone was seen a few times. The V and J genes are TRBV30 and TRBJ1-2; TRBD1 matches 9 bases. The V segment lost 5 bases and the J segment 6 bases; nucleotides outside the gene matches: 10. The CDR3 is made up of 14 amino acids. Germline values: CDR1 GTSNPN, CDR2 SVGIG (reference sequence). CDR3 residues: CAWGRQGGSNGYTF. CDR3 bases: TGTGCCTGGGGACGACAGGGGGGGTCCAATGGCTACACCTTC.

V usage is TRBV11-2 and J usage is TRBJ1-6; possibly TRBD1 for D (5 bases). The CDR3 extends over 13 amino acids. V shed 0 bases and J shed 9 bases, with 6 bases lying between them. Germline V lookup: CDR1 SGHAT, CDR2 FQNNGV. The CDR3, as DNA: TGTGCCAGCAGCTTAGATCAGGGTTCACCCCTCCACTTT. Translation gives CASSLDQGSPLHF. Combining the CDR3 with reference TRBV11-2 and TRBJ1-6 gives the whole variable domain EAGVAQSPRYKIIEKRQSVAFWCNPISGHATLYWYQQILGQGPKLLIQFQNNGVVDDSQLPKDRFSAERLKGVDSTLKIQPAKLEDSAVYLCASSLDQGSPLHFGNGTRLTVT.

In this sample, this clone turned up a few times. V usage is TRBV28 and J usage is TRBJ1-2; 9 bases are a match to TRBD1. The CDR3 has 16 residues. V gave up 4 bases and J gave up 7 bases; unmatched junction bases: 13. CDR1 is MDHEN, CDR2 SYDVKM, per germline. CDR3 nucleotide sequence: TGTGCCAGCAGTTCCATACCGGGACAGGGACCGGGTGGCTACACCTTC. Amino acids: CASSSIPGQGPGGYTF.

In its sample, this clone was seen once. The chain is built from TRBV18 and TRBJ2-7, with 9 positions matching TRBD1. CDR3 length: 17 amino acids. J lost 5 bases, V lost 0 bases, and 11 bases had no gene match. Germline V gene data show CDR1 as KGHSH and CDR2 as LQKENI. CDR3 amino acids: CASSPPGLGQGRNEQYF. CDR3 coding DNA: TGTGCCAGCTCACCACCGGGGCTGGGACAGGGCCGAAACGAGCAGTACTTC.

The chain links TRBV2 to TRBJ2-7; 8 positions agree with TRBD2. V lost 4 bases, J lost 6 bases, and 8 bases stayed unmatched. Per the germline V gene, CDR1 is SNHLY and CDR2 is FYNNEI. The CDR3 contains 14 residues. In DNA form, the CDR3 reads TGTGCCAGCAGTGTGACTAGCGAGGGGGGCGAGCAGTACTTC. Its translation: CASSVTSEGGEQYF.

The chain uses TRBV3-1 (or the pseudogene TRBV3-2) and TRBJ1-2, with D tentatively TRBD1 (6 bases). The V end was cut by 3 bases, the J end by 2 bases, with 10 bases between. This CDR3 region has 14 residues. The germline V gene has CDR1 LGHDT and CDR2 YNNKEL (reference sequence). DNA of the CDR3: TGTGCCAGCAGCCAGGGACATACGAACTATGGCTACACCTTC. This translates into CASSQGHTNYGYTF.

The gene calls are TRBV7-2 and TRBJ2-3; 8 positions agree with TRBD2. After removal of 4 bases from V and 5 bases from J, the junction contained 17 bases not matched to a gene. Germline V gene lookup returns CDR1 SGHTA and CDR2 FQGNSA. This CDR3 is 18 amino acids long. CDR3 nucleotides: TGTGCCAGCAGCTCAGGGAGAGGAAGCGGGAGTTGGTTAGATACGCAGTATTTT. This gives the protein CASSSGRGSGSWLDTQYF.

The V gene is TRBV19, the J gene TRBJ1-3, with no clear D. Trimming left V 4 bases short and J 4 bases short, with 8 bases between. The germline gives CDR1 LNHDA, CDR2 SQIVND (reference sequence). This CDR3 region has 13 residues. The CDR3 DNA follows: TGTGCCAGTAGTACCCAACAGGGAAACACCATATATTTT. It specifies CASSTQQGNTIYF. Full variable domain (remainder filled in from reference TRBV19 and TRBJ1-3): DGGITQSPKYLFRKEGQNVTLSCEQNLNHDAMYWYRQDPGQGLRLIYYSQIVNDFQKGDIAEGYSVSREKKESFPLTVTSAQKNPTAFYLCASSTQQGNTIYFGEGSWLTVV.

The chain employs TRBV5-4 and TRBJ1-2; 8 bases align to TRBD1. V shed 4 bases, J shed 2 bases, and the junction held 4 bases outside the gene matches. CDR3 size: 14 residues. Germline CDR1 and CDR2: SGHNT and YYREEE (reference sequence). The CDR3 DNA reads as TGTGCCAGCAGCGGGGGACAGGAGAACTATGGCTACACCTTC. Its protein is CASSGGQENYGYTF.

The chain employs TRBV9 and TRBJ1-5; D call uncertain. The CDR3 consists of 14 residues. Germline V gives CDR1 SGDLS, CDR2 YYNGEE. V was trimmed by 3 bases and J by 4 bases, leaving 11 bases between them. Here the CDR3 reads CASSADGENQPQHF. The CDR3 bases are TGTGCCAGCAGCGCGGACGGGGAAAATCAGCCCCAGCATTTT. Filled out from reference TRBV9 and TRBJ1-5, the complete variable domain reads DSGVTQTPKHLITATGQRVTLRCSPRSGDLSVYWYQQSLDQGLQFLIQYYNGEERAKGNILERFSAQQFPDLHSELNLSSLELGDSALYFCASSADGENQPQHFGDGTRLSIL.

J is TRBJ2-7 and V is TRBV9; 14 bases fit TRBD2. Germline loops: CDR1 SGDLS, CDR2 YYNGEE. The ends lost 4 bases at V and 5 bases at J; junction bases unmatched: 5. The CDR3 runs 15 residues. In DNA form, the CDR3 reads TGTGCCAGCAGCCCGGGACTAGCGGGAGCCCACGAGCAGTACTTC. Translating gives CASSPGLAGAHEQYF.

This clone appeared a single time. V usage is TRBV10-1 and J usage is TRBJ1-1; 11 bases align to TRBD1. CDR3 length equals 14 residues. Germline lookup yields CDR1 WNHNN and CDR2 SYGVQD (reference sequence). After removal of 4 bases from V and 6 bases from J, the junction contained 4 bases not matched to a gene. CDR3 in DNA: TGCGCCAGCAGTGCCGGACAGGGGGCCTCTGAAGCTTTCTTT. This gives the protein CASSAGQGASEAFF.

This sequence joins TRBV6-5 and TRBJ1-1; TRBD1 might be the D (5 bases). The CDR3 has 13 amino acids. Germline CDR1 reads MNHEY; CDR2 reads SVGAGI. Trimming removed 2 bases from V and 4 bases from J, with 8 bases in between. The DNA for the CDR3 is TGTGCCAGCAGTTACGCAGGGTCCACTGAAGCTTTCTTT. Its translation: CASSYAGSTEAFF.

V and J are TRBV7-9 and TRBJ2-2; 10 bases line up with TRBD2. Germline V gives CDR1 SEHNR, CDR2 FQNEAQ (reference sequence). V dropped 3 bases and J dropped 3; count of bases not matched to a gene: 10. The CDR3 length is 18 residues. The CDR3 spells CASSFRRAGGRDTGELFF. The CDR3 coding sequence is TGTGCCAGCAGCTTCCGCCGAGCGGGAGGGCGGGACACCGGGGAGCTGTTTTTT.

The rearrangement joins TRBV6-5 to TRBJ1-5; perhaps TRBD1 as D (5 bases). The CDR3 extends over 14 amino acids. V was shortened by 6 bases and J by 9 bases, with 18 bases between the two germline ends. Germline lookup yields CDR1 MNHEY and CDR2 SVGAGI. The CDR3 DNA reads TGTGCCAGCAGGCAATCTTGGGGGGATGGGCCCCAGCATTTT. This encodes CASRQSWGDGPQHF.

The chain combines TRBV6-2 or TRBV6-3 with TRBJ1-1; 9 bases map to TRBD1. The ends lost 6 bases at V and 9 bases at J; junction bases unmatched: 14. Looked up from germline, CDR1 is MNHEY and CDR2 is SVGEGT. The CDR3 has 15 residues. DNA for the CDR3: TGTGCCAGCAGCTTCACAGGGGGCGGTAGGCTCCAAGCTTTCTTT. Translating it yields CASSFTGGGRLQAFF.

This sequence joins TRBV14 and TRBJ2-2, with D tentatively TRBD1 (6 bases). The germline V gene has CDR1 SGHDN and CDR2 FVKESK. V gave up 3 bases and J gave up 7 bases, with 12 bases separating them. The CDR3 loop spans 14 amino acids. The CDR3 nucleotides read TGTGCCAGCAGCCATGATGCAGGGGTCGGGGAGCTGTTTTTT. As protein: CASSHDAGVGELFF.

This clone has more than one count but fewer than ten. The chain uses TRBV5-6 and TRBJ2-7; maybe TRBD1 (6 bases). With 6 bases removed from V and 3 bases from J, the gap between germline ends came to 13 bases. The CDR3 is 13 residues long. Per the germline V gene, CDR1 is SGHDT and CDR2 is YYEEEE. CDR3 amino acids: CASTRDNFYEQYF. The CDR3 DNA follows: TGTGCCAGCACCCGGGACAACTTCTACGAGCAGTACTTC.

This clone was detected once. The V and J genes are TRBV19 and TRBJ1-2, with TRBD1 identical over 8 bases. Germline V lookup: CDR1 LNHDA, CDR2 SQIVND (reference sequence). This CDR3 spans 16 amino acids. V dropped 4 bases and J dropped 0; count of bases not matched to a gene: 7. The CDR3: CASSTYGQGANYGYTF. CDR3 DNA sequence: TGTGCCAGTAGTACGTATGGACAGGGAGCTAACTATGGCTACACCTTC.

The V gene is TRBV6-5, the J gene TRBJ2-5, with TRBD1 matching over 8 bases. With V trimmed by 6 bases and J by 6 bases, 12 bases remained unmatched. The CDR3 extends over 15 amino acids. Germline V gene lookup returns CDR1 MNHEY and CDR2 SVGAGI. CDR3: CASSTRGQGTKTQYF. The CDR3 DNA follows: TGTGCCAGCAGCACTCGAGGACAGGGAACGAAGACCCAGTACTTC.

The chain has TRBV3-1 (or the pseudogene TRBV3-2) and TRBJ2-7, with 8 bases lining up with TRBD2. There are 14 residues in the CDR3. With V trimmed by 4 bases and J by 6 bases, 8 bases remained unmatched. CDR1 is LGHDT and CDR2 is YNNKEL in the germline V gene (reference sequence). CDR3 loop: CASSLSGSVVEQYF. The CDR3 DNA sequence: TGTGCCAGCAGCCTAAGCGGGAGTGTTGTCGAGCAGTACTTC.

The chain has TRBV10-3 and TRBJ1-2, with a tentative D call TRBD1 (5 bases). Deletions cut 3 bases from V and 6 bases from J, with 8 bases between. This CDR3 region has 12 residues. Looked up from germline, CDR1 is ENHRY and CDR2 is SYGVKD. CDR3 residues: CAISDGGNGYTF. CDR3 DNA: TGTGCCATCAGTGACGGGGGGAATGGCTACACCTTC.

This chain links TRBV19 with TRBJ2-1, with 7 bases that match TRBD2. This CDR3 spans 12 amino acids. Germline V gives CDR1 LNHDA, CDR2 SQIVND (reference sequence). Trimming cost V 3 bases and J 9 bases; bases outside gene matches: 2. The DNA for the CDR3 is TGTGCCAGTAGTATTTGGGGGGGTGAGCAGTTCTTC. The encoded protein is CASSIWGGEQFF.

V and J are TRBV7-6 and TRBJ2-5, with 10 bases lining up with TRBD2. J lost 3 bases, V lost 3 bases, and 4 bases had no gene match. This CDR3 region has 15 residues. Germline V lookup: CDR1 SGHVS, CDR2 FNYEAQ. CDR3 protein: CASSLGLAIEETQYF. DNA for the CDR3: TGTGCCAGCAGCTTGGGACTAGCGATCGAAGAGACCCAGTACTTC.

The V call is TRBV4-3, the J call TRBJ2-3; 7 bases map to TRBD2. V dropped 4 bases and J dropped 3; count of bases not matched to a gene: 7. The germline gives CDR1 LGHNA, CDR2 YSLEER. The CDR3 contains 15 residues. CDR3 sequence: CASSPRVGGTDTQYF. The DNA of the CDR3 is TGCGCCAGCAGCCCGAGGGTGGGGGGGACAGATACGCAGTATTTT.

The V call is TRBV3-1 (or the pseudogene TRBV3-2), the J call TRBJ2-1; TRBD2 matches at 10 bases. The germline gives CDR1 LGHDT, CDR2 YNNKEL (reference sequence). The CDR3 is 17 residues long. V lost 2 bases to trimming and J lost 6 bases; unmatched junction nucleotides: 10. The CDR3: CASSQYTGASGSNEQFF. The CDR3 DNA reads as TGTGCCAGCAGCCAATACACCGGGGCTAGCGGGAGCAATGAGCAGTTCTTC.

V and J are TRBV7-2 and TRBJ2-1, with TRBD2 identical over 9 bases. The CDR3 spans 15 residues. V lost 3 bases to trimming and J lost 3 bases; unmatched junction nucleotides: 3. Per the germline V gene, CDR1 is SGHTA and CDR2 is FQGNSA. For the CDR3, the DNA is TGTGCCAGCAGCTTTAGACTAGCGGACTACAATGAGCAGTTCTTC. Protein product: CASSFRLADYNEQFF.

CDR3 region: CSVRRGTGGRETQYF. In DNA form, the CDR3 reads TGCAGCGTTCGACGGGGGACAGGGGGTAGAGAGACCCAGTACTTC. The V call is TRBV29-1, the J call TRBJ2-5, with 11 positions matching TRBD1. This CDR3 has 15 amino acids. V lost 5 bases, J lost 4 bases, and 9 bases stayed unmatched. CDR1 is SQVTM and CDR2 is ANQGSEA in the germline V gene.